This TCR beta chain stems from a study of identical twins. TCRdb recomputed calls from the 5' RACE reads with MiXCR, one row per CDR3 protein. The data hold about 470,000 distinct CDR3 sequences, with approximately 25% observed a single time. This clonotype showed up many times. The same sample was also used in a study of T cells expressing NK-cell markers. That paper adds: Where a handful of donors were concerned, these clonotypes also led the CD3+CD56-NKG2C+ fraction.

Sequences were obtained from CD4+ T cells sorted from blood. The TCR sequence derives from a woman aged 18-35 years in good health.

The CDR3 DNA is TGTGCCATCAGTGAGGTAAACAATGAGCAGTTCTTC. Protein product: CAISEVNNEQFF. The V gene is TRBV10-3, the J gene TRBJ2-1; no clear D. Germline values: CDR1 ENHRY, CDR2 SYGVKD. Trimming cost V 2 bases and J 5 bases, with 4 bases left between them. CDR3 length: 12 amino acids.